Presented here are 15 T cell receptor beta chains from one specimen sequenced in a study of T cells expressing NK-cell markers. One entry per CDR3 protein, without DNA, is what TCRdb gives after re-calling the 5' RACE reads. Its clone listing holds hundreds of thousands of distinct CDR3 sequences. What was sequenced was blood T cells: a sorted CD56 or NKG2C T cell subset, CD4+ or CD8+ T cells, or bulk PBMC T cells (not recorded which). The receptors derive from a man aged 18-69 years in good health.

V gene TRBV7-2 combines with J gene TRBJ2-2; the TCRdb call, TRBD1, lacks DNA for checking. Germline CDR1 SGHTA, CDR2 FQGNSA. CDR3 length: 15 amino acids. This chain's CDR3 is CASRAGTRATGELFF.

This CDR3 is CASSEFKTGSYNEQFF. V gene TRBV6-1 combines with J gene TRBJ2-1; the D gene TCRdb calls, TRBD1, cannot be checked with no DNA. CDR3 size: 16 residues. CDR1 and CDR2 (germline): MNHNS, SASEGT.

The V gene is TRBV2, the J gene TRBJ1-4. There are 14 residues in the CDR3. The germline V gene encodes CDR1 SNHLY and CDR2 FYNNEI. CDR3 loop: CASSPTGRAEKLFF. Looking up the rest from reference TRBV2 and TRBJ1-4 gives the full variable domain: EPEVTQTPSHQVTQMGQEVILRCVPISNHLYFYWYRQILGQKVEFLVSFYNNEISEKSEIFDDQFSVERPDGSNFTLKIRSTKLEDSAMYFCASSPTGRAEKLFFGSGTQLSVL.

CDR3 loop: CASSSDWGSPLHF. The rearrangement uses TRBV27 and TRBJ1-6; TCRdb calls TRBD1, which cannot be checked without DNA. This CDR3 spans 13 amino acids. Germline values: CDR1 MNHEY, CDR2 SMNVEV (reference sequence).

This rearrangement joins TRBV3-1 to TRBJ2-1; the TCRdb D gene call, TRBD2, has no DNA to confirm it. This CDR3 is 15 amino acids long. Germline lookup yields CDR1 LGHDT and CDR2 YNNKEL (reference sequence). The CDR3 sequence is CASSPTSSAYNEQFF.

The rearrangement uses TRBV12-3 or TRBV12-4 and TRBJ1-2; there is no DNA to check the TCRdb D call of TRBD1. The CDR3 totals 16 residues. The CDR3 here is CASRKEGGALSYGYTF.

This chain links TRBV5-4 with TRBJ2-5; TCRdb picks TRBD1, but there is no DNA to check that call. The germline gives CDR1 SGHNT, CDR2 YYREEE (reference sequence). There are 16 residues in the CDR3. This chain's CDR3 is CASSFPGDNKQETQYF.

The CDR3 loop is CASSRAPSGGGDTQYF. The chain is built from TRBV7-7 and TRBJ2-3; without DNA, the TCRdb call of TRBD1 cannot be checked. The CDR3 loop spans 16 amino acids. Per the germline V gene, CDR1 is SSHAT and CDR2 is FNYEAQ (reference sequence).

The J gene is TRBJ1-1, the V gene TRBV7-2; with no DNA, the TCRdb D assignment of TRBD1 cannot be verified. Germline-derived CDR1 and CDR2 are SGHTA and FQGNSA. The CDR3 sequence is 14 residues long. The CDR3 reads CASTMGQGNTEAFF.

The chain is built from TRBV7-9 and TRBJ1-5. The CDR3 loop spans 13 amino acids. Germline CDR1 reads SEHNR; CDR2 reads FQNEAQ (reference sequence). CDR3 sequence reads: CASSLKINGPQHF.

This chain joins TRBV29-1 and TRBJ1-1; TCRdb's D gene call, TRBD1, goes unchecked for lack of DNA. The CDR3 runs 15 residues. Germline-derived CDR1 and CDR2 are SQVTM and ANQGSEA. The CDR3 is CSVGGTEYMNTEAFF.

The chain links TRBV5-1 to TRBJ1-1; TCRdb designates TRBD1, a call that cannot be tested without DNA. Germline V lookup: CDR1 SGHRS, CDR2 YFSETQ. The CDR3 runs 16 residues. This chain's CDR3 is CASSYARGPIGTEAFF.

The chain recombines TRBV9 with TRBJ1-4. This CDR3 region has 14 residues. CDR1 and CDR2 from the germline V gene are SGDLS and YYNGEE. The CDR3 reads CASSVAGNGEKLFF.

The gene calls are TRBV6-1 and TRBJ1-1; the TCRdb call, TRBD1, lacks DNA for checking. This CDR3 has 14 amino acids. Per germline, CDR1 MNHNS and CDR2 SASEGT. The CDR3 is CASTERQGLGEAFF.

The chain is built from TRBV18 and TRBJ1-2. The length of the CDR3 is 14 residues. Germline V gene lookup returns CDR1 KGHSH and CDR2 LQKENI. The CDR3: CASSQIGDNYGYTF.